Listed here are 20 T cell receptor beta chains from one sample, sequenced in a study of control samples from healthy donors and cancer patients. Only in-frame clones appear in the TCRdb table, and some are missing; sequencing was by immunoSEQ multiplex PCR. The repertoire holds roughly 73,000 clones, almost 95% seen once, with 5.5% to 6.5% in the top ten. Source material: blood. These receptors came from a woman aged 55 to 70 in good health.

This chain joins TRBV5-4 and TRBJ1-2; 7 bases are a match to TRBD1. Germline V gives CDR1 SGHNT, CDR2 YYREEE (reference sequence). There are 15 residues in the CDR3. Unmatched junction bases numbered 7, after V lost 3 bases and J lost 2 bases. CDR3 coding DNA: TGTGCCAGCAGCTCTACAGGGGTATCCAACTATGGCTACACCTTC. This gives the protein CASSSTGVSNYGYTF.

The chain uses TRBV18 and TRBJ1-5, with 7 bases identical to TRBD1. Germline-derived CDR1 and CDR2 are KGHSH and LQKENI. This CDR3 has 18 residues. The V and J ends lost 2 bases and 0 bases, in that order; junction bases with no gene match: 10. The CDR3, as DNA: TGTGCCAGCTCACCATCGGGACAGCTGGATAATAGCAATCAGCCCCAGCATTTT. Translated: CASSPSGQLDNSNQPQHF.

J is TRBJ2-2 and V is TRBV4-1; D gene ambiguous. Trimming stripped 1 base from V and 8 bases from J, with 11 bases between. The germline gives CDR1 MGHRA, CDR2 YSYEKL. This CDR3 comprises 14 residues. CDR3 region: CASSQVLTPGELFF. The CDR3 coding sequence is TGCGCCAGCAGCCAAGTCTTGACACCTGGGGAGCTGTTTTTT.

The chain combines TRBV24-1 with TRBJ2-1; D unresolved. The CDR3 sequence is 13 residues long. Deletions cut 3 bases from V and 5 bases from J, with 7 bases between. Germline assignment: CDR1 KGHDR and CDR2 SFDVKD. The CDR3: CATSDGRNNEQFF. CDR3 sequence (DNA): TGTGCCACCAGTGATGGCAGGAACAATGAGCAGTTCTTC.

The chain has TRBV27 and TRBJ1-5; D gene ambiguous. V was shortened by 4 bases and J by 4 bases, with 8 bases between the two germline ends. This CDR3 has 13 residues. CDR1 is MNHEY and CDR2 is SMNVEV in the germline V gene (reference sequence). CDR3 nucleotides: TGTGCCAGCAGTTCACAGCTAAATCAGCCCCAGCATTTT. Residues: CASSSQLNQPQHF.

The V and J genes are TRBV10-3 and TRBJ2-7; TRBD2 matches at 11 bases. V dropped 8 bases and J dropped 5; count of bases not matched to a gene: 17. The germline V gene has CDR1 ENHRY and CDR2 SYGVKD. The CDR3 has 17 amino acids. As DNA, the CDR3 is TGTGCCATCGGGGGACAGGGAGGGACTAGCGGCTATAACGAGCAGTACTTC. It encodes CAIGGQGGTSGYNEQYF.

The V gene is TRBV28, the J gene TRBJ2-1; 16 bases fit TRBD2. The ends lost 4 bases at V and 8 bases at J; junction bases unmatched: 8. This CDR3 comprises 17 residues. Germline values: CDR1 MDHEN, CDR2 SYDVKM. The CDR3 here is CASSSPGLAGGRDEQFF. DNA of the CDR3: TGTGCCAGCAGTTCTCCGGGACTAGCGGGAGGGAGGGATGAGCAGTTCTTC.

J is TRBJ2-3 and V is TRBV29-1; D uncertain. The germline gives CDR1 SQVTM, CDR2 ANQGSEA. CDR3 length: 14 residues. V lost 1 base to trimming and J lost 4 bases, with 12 bases between them. Here the CDR3 reads CSVEGGSRPDTQYF. CDR3 DNA: TGCAGCGTTGAAGGGGGAAGCCGACCAGATACGCAGTATTTT.

V is TRBV7-8 and J is TRBJ2-2; D is unresolved. The CDR3 runs 12 residues. CDR1 SGHVS and CDR2 FQNEAQ come from the germline V gene. V lost 2 bases and J 6 bases, leaving 4 bases between the germline ends. The CDR3 here is CASSLNPGELFF. CDR3 nucleotides: TGTGCCAGCAGCTTAAATCCCGGGGAGCTGTTTTTT.

V is TRBV18 and J is TRBJ2-7; 10 bases are a match to TRBD1. The CDR3 loop spans 14 amino acids. The V gene's germline CDR1 is KGHSH and CDR2 LQKENI. With 8 bases clipped from V and 0 bases from J, the junction kept 4 bases outside the gene matches. The CDR3 sequence is CASTGTGASYEQYF. The CDR3 DNA reads as TGTGCCAGCACGGGGACAGGGGCCTCCTACGAGCAGTACTTC. The complete variable domain, with remaining parts taken from reference TRBV18 and TRBJ2-7, reads NAGVMQNPRHLVRRRGQEARLRCSPMKGHSHVYWYRQLPEEGLKFMVYLQKENIIDESGMPKERFSAEFPKEGPSILRIQQVVRGDSAAYFCASTGTGASYEQYFGPGTRLTVT.

The genes are TRBV21-1 and TRBJ2-4; the D call of TRBD1 is as the table states it, not checked on the DNA. TRBV21-1 is a listed pseudogene. The CDR3 is made up of 15 amino acids. The CDR3 reads CASSNSRRAKNIQYF. The CDR3 DNA reads TGTGCCAGCAGCAATTCACGCAGAGCCAAAAACATTCAGTACTTC.

The chain combines TRBV27 with TRBJ2-3, with 9 bases identical to TRBD2. Germline loops: CDR1 MNHEY, CDR2 SMNVEV (reference sequence). The CDR3 loop spans 17 amino acids. The V and J ends lost 5 bases and 2 bases, in that order; junction bases with no gene match: 11. The CDR3 is CASSNQGGLATTDTQYF. The CDR3 DNA sequence: TGTGCCAGCAGTAACCAAGGCGGACTAGCGACCACAGATACGCAGTATTTT.

This clone has just one count. This chain joins TRBV2 and TRBJ2-1, with TRBD1 matching over 10 bases. V dropped 6 bases and J dropped 5; count of bases not matched to a gene: 7. The CDR3 is 15 residues long. In germline, CDR1 is SNHLY, CDR2 FYNNEI. CDR3 residues: CASRGRDRGNNEQFF. CDR3 sequence (DNA): TGTGCCAGCAGGGGCCGGGACAGGGGTAACAATGAGCAGTTCTTC.

CDR3 in amino acids: CASSKAEILEEYGYTF. The CDR3 nucleotides are TGTGCCAGCAGCAAAGCGGAGATTCTGGAGGAGTATGGCTACACCTTC. V gene TRBV21-1 combines with J gene TRBJ1-2. TRBV21-1 is listed as a pseudogene. The CDR3 is made up of 16 amino acids.

The CDR3 here is CASSDGTDEKLFF. The CDR3 DNA follows: TGTGCCAGTAGTGACGGGACAGATGAAAAACTGTTTTTT. This rearrangement joins TRBV19 to TRBJ1-4; 7 bases fit TRBD1. The CDR3 runs to 13 residues. V dropped 5 bases and J dropped 6; count of bases not matched to a gene: 3. CDR1 and CDR2 (germline): LNHDA, SQIVND (reference sequence).

As for this clone: Other DNA variants within this sample encode the same CDR3. The chain has TRBV5-1 and TRBJ1-6; no reliable D call. The length of the CDR3 is 16 residues. From germline, CDR1 is SGHRS and CDR2 YFSETQ. The V gene lost 0 bases and the J gene lost 0 bases, with 7 bases spanning the gap. CDR3 DNA: TGCGCCAGCAGCTTGGCGGGAAGCTCCTATAATTCACCCCTCCACTTT. This translates into CASSLAGSSYNSPLHF.

The V and J genes are TRBV6-6 and TRBJ2-2; no clear D gene. The CDR3 is made up of 12 amino acids. Trimming took 11 bases from V and 4 from J, leaving 11 bases between them. Germline CDR1 reads MNHNY; CDR2 reads SVGAGI (reference sequence). The CDR3 loop reads CASSYSTGELFF. Written as DNA, the CDR3 is TGTGCCTCGAGTTACAGCACCGGGGAGCTGTTTTTT.

The chain is built from TRBV28 and TRBJ1-6, with D perhaps matching TRBD1 (5 bases). This CDR3 region has 15 residues. CDR1 MDHEN and CDR2 SYDVKM come from the germline V gene. The V gene lost 7 bases and the J gene lost 7 bases, with 17 bases spanning the gap. The CDR3 coding sequence is TGTGCCAGCAACCCAACCGGGGCTCAGAATTCACCCCTCCACTTT. It encodes CASNPTGAQNSPLHF.

This chain links TRBV15 with TRBJ1-2, with D tentatively TRBD1 (5 bases). V was cut by 1 base and J by 5 bases, with 17 bases left in between. The CDR3 totals 16 residues. The V gene's germline CDR1 is LNHNV and CDR2 YYDKDF (reference sequence). The CDR3 sequence is CATSRASVGREYGYTF. In DNA, the CDR3 is TGTGCCACCAGCAGAGCTTCGGTGGGCAGGGAGTATGGCTACACCTTC. The full variable domain, with the rest looked up from reference TRBV15 and TRBJ1-2, is DAMVIQNPRYQVTQFGKPVTLSCSQTLNHNVMYWYQQKSSQAPKLLFHYYDKDFNNEADTPDNFQSRRPNTSFCFLDIRSPGLGDTAMYLCATSRASVGREYGYTFGSGTRLTVV.

The chain employs TRBV10-3 and TRBJ1-1, with TRBD1 as a possible D gene (5 bases). Per germline, CDR1 ENHRY and CDR2 SYGVKD. The CDR3 totals 12 residues. Deletions cut 6 bases from V and 13 bases from J, with 18 bases between. CDR3 bases: TGTGCCATCAGGAGCGGGGACGGTGCGGTTTTCTTT. Translated: CAIRSGDGAVFF.